This TCR beta chain was retrieved from a study of shared clonotypes between healthy human individuals. Study-wide background: The donor group consisted of a couple of women and a few men, aged 18 to 49. Study-level findings and limits: Estimated richness was generally greater in naive than memory subsets. Generation probabilities of non-shared clonotypes were lower (relative to those shared by all four donors).

With respect to this clone: Its cognate antigen is unknown.

This CDR3 contains 17 residues. The V end was cut by 2 bases, the J end by 4 bases, with 18 bases between. Assay execution proceeded at the deep level. Profiling relied on immunoSEQ multiplex PCR, and the TCRdb table lists in-frame clones only, not all of them. Of 2.5 million or so clones listed, around 94% were seen once; the top ten hold over 0.12%. Specimen: naive CD4+ T cells sorted from blood. Regarding subset: CD45RA+ positively selected. The chain recombines TRBV6-7 with TRBJ1-3; D perhaps matches TRBD1 (6 bases). TRBV6-7 is recorded as an ORF, its role being uncertain. This receptor was taken from a man younger than 35 in good health. As DNA, the CDR3 is TGTGCCAGCAGTTACGCTAAAACAGGGCTAGTAGGAAACACCATATATTTT. Translating it yields CASSYAKTGLVGNTIYF.